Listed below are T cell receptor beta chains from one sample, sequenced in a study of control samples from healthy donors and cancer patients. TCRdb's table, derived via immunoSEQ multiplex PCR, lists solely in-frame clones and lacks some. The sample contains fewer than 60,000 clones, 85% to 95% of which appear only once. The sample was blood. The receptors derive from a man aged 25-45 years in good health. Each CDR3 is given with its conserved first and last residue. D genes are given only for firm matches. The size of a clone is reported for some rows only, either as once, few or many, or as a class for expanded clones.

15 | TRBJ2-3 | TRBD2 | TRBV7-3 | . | CASSSLAGGADTQYF | TGTGCCAGCAGCTCTCTAGCGGGAGGGGCAGATACGCAGTATTTT
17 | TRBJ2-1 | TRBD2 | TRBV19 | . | CASSIRSGRAIFGEQFF | TGTGCCAGTAGTATAAGGAGCGGGAGGGCAATTTTTGGTGAGCAGTTCTTC
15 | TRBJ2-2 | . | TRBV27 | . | CASSLMGTNTGELFF | TGTGCCAGCAGTTTAATGGGGACCAACACCGGGGAGCTGTTTTTT
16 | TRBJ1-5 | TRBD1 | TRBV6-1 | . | CASSEAPGQGYQPQHF | TGTGCCAGCAGTGAAGCTCCGGGACAGGGGTATCAGCCCCAGCATTTT
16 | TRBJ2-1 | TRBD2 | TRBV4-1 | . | CASSFKAGAYYNEQFF | TGCGCCAGCAGCTTTAAAGCGGGAGCGTACTACAATGAGCAGTTCTTC
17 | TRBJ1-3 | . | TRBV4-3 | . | CASSQGLGTSSGNTIYF | TGCGCCAGCAGCCAAGGTTTGGGGACCAGCTCTGGAAACACCATATATTTT
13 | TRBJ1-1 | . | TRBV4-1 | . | CASSQGRGTEAFF | TGCGCCAGCAGCCAAGGCAGGGGCACTGAAGCTTTCTTT
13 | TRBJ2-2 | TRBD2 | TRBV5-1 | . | CATTSGNTGELFF | TGCGCCACGACTAGCGGGAACACCGGGGAGCTGTTTTTT
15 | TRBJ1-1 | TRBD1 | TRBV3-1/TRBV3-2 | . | CASSQGQGGNTEAFF | TGTGCCAGCAGCCAAGGACAGGGTGGGAACACTGAAGCTTTCTTT
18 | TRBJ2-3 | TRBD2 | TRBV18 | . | CASSQPGLAETSTDTQYF | TGTGCCAGCTCACAGCCGGGACTAGCGGAGACCAGCACAGATACGCAGTATTTT
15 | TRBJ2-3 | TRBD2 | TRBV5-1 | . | CASSLASGRTDTQYF | TGCGCCAGCAGCTTAGCTAGCGGGAGAACAGATACGCAGTATTTT
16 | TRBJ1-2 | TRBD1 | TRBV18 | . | CASSPLGTGFTKPGAF | TGTGCCAGCTCACCACTCGGGACAGGCTTCACAAAACCAGGGGCATTC
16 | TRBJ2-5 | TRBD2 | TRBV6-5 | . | CASSSPTSGRSETQYF | TGTGCCAGCAGTTCCCCGACTAGCGGGAGGTCAGAGACCCAGTACTTC
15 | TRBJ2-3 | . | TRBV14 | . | CASSQGTYNTDTQYF | TGTGCCAGCAGCCAAGGTACCTACAACACAGATACGCAGTATTTT
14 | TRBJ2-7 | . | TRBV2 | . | CASRETGPPLEQYF | TGTGCCAGCAGGGAGACAGGTCCACCTTTGGAGCAGTACTTC
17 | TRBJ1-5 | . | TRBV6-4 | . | CASSEPAALKQNQPQHF | TGTGCCAGCAGTGAACCAGCGGCCCTCAAACAAAATCAGCCCCAGCATTTT
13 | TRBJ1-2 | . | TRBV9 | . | CASSVGGSYGYTF | TGTGCCAGCAGCGTAGGAGGTAGCTATGGCTACACCTTC
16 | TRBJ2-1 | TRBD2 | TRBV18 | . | CASSPRLAGVIFEQFF | TGTGCCAGCTCACCCAGACTAGCGGGAGTTATCTTTGAGCAGTTCTTC
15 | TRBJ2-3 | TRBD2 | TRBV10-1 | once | CASSLAGGLGDTQYF | TGCGCCAGTAGCCTAGCGGGAGGGCTAGGAGATACGCAGTATTTT
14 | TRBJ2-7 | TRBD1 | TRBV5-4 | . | CASSFGTGSYEQYF | TGTGCCAGCAGTTTCGGGACAGGATCCTACGAGCAGTACTTC
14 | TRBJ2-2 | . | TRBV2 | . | CASSEKRAPGELFF | TGTGCCAGCAGTGAAAAGCGAGCGCCCGGGGAGCTGTTTTTT
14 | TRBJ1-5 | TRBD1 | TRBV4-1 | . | CASSDTGVNQPQHF | TGCGCCAGCAGTGATACAGGGGTCAATCAGCCCCAGCATTTT
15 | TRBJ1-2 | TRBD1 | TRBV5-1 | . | CASSLNGQGDYGYTF | TGCGCCAGCAGCTTAAACGGGCAGGGGGACTATGGCTACACCTTC
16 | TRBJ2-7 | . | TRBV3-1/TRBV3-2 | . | CASSQDLRDFSYEQYF | TGTGCCAGCAGCCAAGACTTGAGGGACTTCTCCTACGAGCAGTACTTC
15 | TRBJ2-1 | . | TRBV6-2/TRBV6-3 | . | CASSYPGTSWNEQFF | TGTGCCAGCAGTTACCCGGGCACCTCCTGGAATGAGCAGTTCTTC
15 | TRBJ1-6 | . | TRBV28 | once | CASRTYAGGNSPLHF | TGTGCCAGCAGAACCTACGCCGGGGGTAATTCACCCCTCCACTTT
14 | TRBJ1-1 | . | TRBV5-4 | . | CASSLEGWGTEAFF | TGTGCCAGCAGCTTGGAGGGATGGGGCACTGAAGCTTTCTTT
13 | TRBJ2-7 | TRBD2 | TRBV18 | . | CASSPGLAYEQYF | TGTGCCAGCTCACCCGGACTAGCCTACGAGCAGTACTTC
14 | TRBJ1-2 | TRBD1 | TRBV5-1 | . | CASSLDTGDYGYTF | TGCGCCAGCAGCTTGGACACAGGGGACTATGGCTACACCTTC
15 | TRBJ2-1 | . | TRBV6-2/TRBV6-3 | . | CASSQHGGARIEQFF | TGTGCCAGCAGTCAACATGGGGGGGCCCGGATCGAGCAGTTCTTC
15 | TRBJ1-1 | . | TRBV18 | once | CASSPEPPSGTEAFF | TGTGCCAGCTCACCGGAGCCTCCTAGCGGCACTGAAGCTTTCTTT
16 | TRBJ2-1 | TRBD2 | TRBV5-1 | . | CASSPVVSGRGYEQFF | TGCGCCAGCAGCCCGGTGGTGAGCGGGAGGGGGTATGAGCAGTTCTTC
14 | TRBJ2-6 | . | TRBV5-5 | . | CASSQLLSANVLTF | TGTGCCAGCAGCCAATTGCTTTCGGCCAACGTCCTGACTTTC
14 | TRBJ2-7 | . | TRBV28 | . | CASSPPTDYYEQYF | TGTGCCAGCAGTCCACCGACAGACTACTACGAGCAGTACTTC
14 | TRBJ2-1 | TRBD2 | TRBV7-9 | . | CASSLGLAGGLQFF | TGTGCCAGCAGCTTGGGACTAGCGGGAGGCCTACAGTTCTTC
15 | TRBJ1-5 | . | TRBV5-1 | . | CASSLEGYSNQPQHF | TGCGCCAGCAGCTTGGAAGGGTATAGCAATCAGCCCCAGCATTTT
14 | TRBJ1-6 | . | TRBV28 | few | CASSLREVSSPLHF | TGTGCCAGCAGTTTGAGGGAAGTGAGTTCACCCCTCCACTTT
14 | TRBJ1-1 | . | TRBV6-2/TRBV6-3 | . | CASSYSIGADEAFF | TGTGCCAGCAGTTACTCGATAGGGGCAGATGAAGCTTTCTTT
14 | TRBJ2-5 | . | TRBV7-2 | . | CASSPGGARETQYF | TGTGCCAGCAGCCCTGGGGGGGCGCGAGAGACCCAGTACTTC
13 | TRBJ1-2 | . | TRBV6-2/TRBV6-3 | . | CASSRDGLDGYTF | TGTGCCAGCAGTAGGGACGGATTAGACGGCTACACCTTC
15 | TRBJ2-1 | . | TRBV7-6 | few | CASSLRPGHRNEQFF | TGTGCCAGCAGCTTGCGCCCGGGCCATCGCAATGAGCAGTTCTTC
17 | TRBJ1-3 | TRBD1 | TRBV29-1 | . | CSVEDIDRGFGGNTIYF | TGCAGCGTTGAAGATATAGACAGGGGGTTTGGTGGAAACACCATATATTTT
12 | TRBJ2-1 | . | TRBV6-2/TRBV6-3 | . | CASSTGIGEQFF | TGTGCCAGCAGTACTGGGATTGGTGAGCAGTTCTTC
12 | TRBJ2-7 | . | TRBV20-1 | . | CSASFRTYEQYF | TGCAGTGCTAGTTTCCGTACCTACGAGCAGTACTTC
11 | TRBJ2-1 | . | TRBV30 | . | CAGGEEGEQFF | TGTGCCGGAGGGGAAGAGGGTGAGCAGTTCTTC
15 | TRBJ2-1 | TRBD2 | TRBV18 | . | CASSPVLAGAGEQFF | TGTGCCAGCTCACCAGTCCTAGCGGGAGCAGGAGAGCAGTTCTTC
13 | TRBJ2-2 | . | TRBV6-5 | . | CASSPLRGGELFF | TGTGCCAGCAGCCCCCTCCGGGGCGGGGAGCTGTTTTTT
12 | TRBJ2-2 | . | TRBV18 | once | CASSRQLGELFF | TGTGCCAGCTCACGGCAGCTGGGGGAGCTGTTTTTT
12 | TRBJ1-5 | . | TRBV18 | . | CASSPPGQPQHF | TGTGCCAGCTCACCACCGGGGCAGCCCCAGCATTTT
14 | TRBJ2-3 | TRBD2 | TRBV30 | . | CAWMSGRVTDTQYF | TGTGCCTGGATGAGCGGGAGGGTCACAGATACGCAGTATTTT
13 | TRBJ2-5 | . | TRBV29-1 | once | CSVGGAGQETQYF | TGCAGCGTTGGAGGGGCGGGTCAAGAGACCCAGTACTTC
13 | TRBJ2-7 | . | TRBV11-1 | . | CASSLGTVGEQYF | TGTGCCAGCAGCTTAGGGACAGTAGGCGAGCAGTACTTC
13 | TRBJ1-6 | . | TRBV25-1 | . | CASSRAEDSPLHF | TGTGCCAGCAGCAGGGCAGAGGATTCACCCCTCCACTTT
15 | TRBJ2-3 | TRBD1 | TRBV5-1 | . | CASSSGTGVTDTQYF | TGCGCCAGCAGTTCCGGGACAGGGGTCACAGATACGCAGTATTTT
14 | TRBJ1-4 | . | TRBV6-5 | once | CASARRGANEKLFF | TGTGCCAGCGCTAGGCGGGGGGCTAATGAAAAACTGTTTTTT
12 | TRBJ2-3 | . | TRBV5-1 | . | CASSLDVDTQYF | TGCGCCAGCAGCCTGGATGTTGATACGCAGTATTTT
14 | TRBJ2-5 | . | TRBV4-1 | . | CASSQLAVQETQYF | TGCGCCAGCAGCCAACTAGCTGTACAAGAGACCCAGTACTTC